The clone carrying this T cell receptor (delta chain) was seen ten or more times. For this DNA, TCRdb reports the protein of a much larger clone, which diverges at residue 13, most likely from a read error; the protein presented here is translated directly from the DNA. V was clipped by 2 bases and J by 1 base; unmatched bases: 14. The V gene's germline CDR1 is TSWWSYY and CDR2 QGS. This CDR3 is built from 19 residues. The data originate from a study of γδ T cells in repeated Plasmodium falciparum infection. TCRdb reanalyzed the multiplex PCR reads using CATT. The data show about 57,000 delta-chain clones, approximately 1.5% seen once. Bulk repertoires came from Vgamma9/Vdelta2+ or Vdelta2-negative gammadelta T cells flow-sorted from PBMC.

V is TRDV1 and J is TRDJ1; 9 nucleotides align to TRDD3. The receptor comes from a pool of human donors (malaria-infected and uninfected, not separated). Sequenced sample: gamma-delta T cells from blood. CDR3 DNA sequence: TGTGCTCTTGGGGAATTCGGCATTTTCTGGGGGATCCTCACCGATAAACTCATCTTT. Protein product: CALGEFGIFWGILTDKLIF.